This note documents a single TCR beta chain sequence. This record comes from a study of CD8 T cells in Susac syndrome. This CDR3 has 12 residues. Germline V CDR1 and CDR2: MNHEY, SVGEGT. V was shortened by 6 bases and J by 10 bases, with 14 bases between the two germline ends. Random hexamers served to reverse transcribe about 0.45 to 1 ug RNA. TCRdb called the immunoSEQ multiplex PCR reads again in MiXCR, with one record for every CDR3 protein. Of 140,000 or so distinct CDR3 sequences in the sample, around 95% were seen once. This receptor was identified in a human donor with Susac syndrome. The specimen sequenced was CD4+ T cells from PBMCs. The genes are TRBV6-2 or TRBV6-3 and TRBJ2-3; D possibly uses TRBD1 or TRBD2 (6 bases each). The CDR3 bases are TGTGCCAGCAGCCTACGGGGGCCATCGCAGTATTTT. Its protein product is CASSLRGPSQYF.